Sequencing of this T cell receptor beta chain was carried out in a study of cytomegalovirus exposure and HLA in healthy donors. Study observations and caveats: According to a subsequent analysis, TCR clusters from the first cohort were inclined to appear together in the 110 or so validation repertoires. Researchers counted 180 or so TCR beta chains as cytomegalovirus-associated. Reports credit the classifier with highly specific, highly sensitive diagnosis of cytomegalovirus status. Some public TCRs appeared in many individuals, while most sequences were rare.

Concerning this clone itself: Antigen: not known.

Repertoires were generated with immunoSEQ multiplex PCR, while TCRdb's copy carries only in-frame clones and drops some. The sample yields tens of thousands of clones, around 89% seen once. CDR1 and CDR2 from the germline V gene are LNHDA and SQIVND (reference sequence). V lost 4 bases to trimming and J lost 1 base; unmatched junction nucleotides: 1. CDR3 size: 15 residues. What was sequenced was PBMCs. The gene calls are TRBV19 and TRBJ2-6, with 7 bases identical to TRBD2. The sequence was obtained from a woman between 18 and 30 years old in good health and CMV-seronegative. CDR3 protein: CASSRGGSGANVLTF. DNA for the CDR3: TGTGCCAGTAGTAGGGGGGGATCTGGGGCCAACGTCCTGACTTTC.